This entry describes one T cell receptor beta chain. Its cognate antigen is unknown. Naive CD8 cells lacked CD45RO, underwent positive selection for CCR7 and left out terminally differentiated effector memory CD45RA+ cells. This sample is drawn from a study of shared clonotypes between healthy human individuals. Study summary: Donors were a couple of women and a few men aged 18 to 49.

Trimming stripped 5 bases from V and 3 bases from J, with 8 bases between. Germline CDR1 and CDR2: SGHAT and FQDESV (reference sequence). The CDR3 is made up of 13 amino acids. The data were produced by immunoSEQ multiplex PCR, yet TCRdb's version contains in-frame clones alone and is incomplete. This sample yields about 700,000 clones, of which roughly nine tenths are seen a single time; 24% belongs to the top ten. General observations from the study: Naive CD4 clonotypes were shared across a few donors at around 5.4%. Blood was the sole source, and tissue repertoires probably differ.

The chain uses TRBV11-1 and TRBJ1-5; D possibly corresponds to TRBD1 (5 bases). Source material: naive CD8+ T cells sorted from blood. This sequence was found in a man aged 25 to 40 in good health. Here the CDR3 DNA reads TGTGCCAGCAGCCGGGGCTTCAATCAGCCCCAGCATTTT. It encodes CASSRGFNQPQHF.